The next 12 T cell receptor beta chains were all read from a single sample in a study of radiation and T cells in renal cell carcinoma. The data were produced by immunoSEQ multiplex PCR, yet TCRdb's version contains in-frame clones alone and is incomplete. The sample has more than 140,000 clones, less than 85% seen once. As to time point: baseline pretreatment blood. This sample's treatment: 15 Gy SBRT to primary tumor, nephrectomy 4 weeks later. The source material was blood, sampled from a patient whose treatment included radiotherapy and nephrectomy. The receptor set was obtained from a woman aged 50 to 65 with renal cell carcinoma.

The V and J genes are TRBV18 and TRBJ2-7; the match to TRBD2 covers 7 bases. This CDR3 is 14 amino acids long. After removal of 1 base from V and 6 bases from J, the junction contained 6 bases not matched to a gene. Germline CDR1 reads KGHSH; CDR2 reads LQKENI. As DNA, the CDR3 is TGTGCCAGCTCACCACTGTCGGGACTACGCGAGCAGTACTTC. Its protein is CASSPLSGLREQYF.

Written as DNA, the CDR3 is TGTGCCAGCAGTGAACCCCTCCGGAGGGATGAGCAGTTCTTC. Residues: CASSEPLRRDEQFF. This rearrangement joins TRBV6-1 to TRBJ2-1; possible D gene TRBD2, 6 bases. Germline V lookup: CDR1 MNHNS, CDR2 SASEGT. Between the trimmed V and J ends, which lost 2 bases and 8 bases, there was a span of 13 bases. This CDR3 contains 14 residues.

A few counts support this clone. V and J are TRBV7-8 and TRBJ1-2; D call uncertain. Germline assignment: CDR1 SGHVS and CDR2 FQNEAQ. Trimming removed 2 bases at V and 4 bases at J, with 11 bases between. CDR3 length: 14 residues. CDR3 protein: CASSLSGLGYGYTF. The CDR3 coding sequence is TGTGCCAGCAGCTTATCGGGCTTGGGCTATGGCTACACCTTC. The entire variable domain, with the rest obtained from reference TRBV7-8 and TRBJ1-2, is as follows: GAGVSQSPRYKVAKRGQDVALRCDPISGHVSLFWYQQALGQGPEFLTYFQNEAQLDKSGLPSDRFFAERPEGSVSTLKIQRTQQEDSAVYLCASSLSGLGYGYTFGSGTRLTVV.

This sequence joins TRBV5-6 and TRBJ2-5; D remains ambiguous. The CDR3 consists of 13 residues. From germline, CDR1 is SGHDT and CDR2 YYEEEE. V lost 4 bases, J lost 4 bases, and 11 bases lay in between. The CDR3 is CASSRLFVETQYF. As DNA, the CDR3 is TGTGCCAGCAGCCGGCTGTTCGTAGAGACCCAGTACTTC.

The chain has TRBV6-1 and TRBJ1-6, with 11 nucleotides matching TRBD1. J gave up 7 bases and V 4 bases, and 6 bases lay outside the gene matches. Germline V gives CDR1 MNHNS, CDR2 SASEGT. The CDR3 spans 16 residues. The CDR3 spells CASSGWTGGLNSPLHF. The CDR3 DNA is TGTGCCAGCAGTGGGTGGACAGGGGGCCTGAATTCACCCCTCCACTTT.

This clone was seen once. The J gene is TRBJ2-3, the V gene TRBV5-1; D gene ambiguous. From germline, CDR1 is SGHRS and CDR2 YFSETQ. This CDR3 contains 12 residues. Trimming cost V 2 bases and J 5 bases, with 6 bases left between them. This CDR3 reads CASSLSLDTQYF. The CDR3 nucleotides are TGCGCCAGCAGCTTAAGTCTAGATACGCAGTATTTT.

The J gene is TRBJ2-7, the V gene TRBV7-9, with 8 bases that match TRBD2. This CDR3 has 12 amino acids. Trimming took 5 bases from V and 6 from J; bases not matched to a gene: 3. The germline gives CDR1 SEHNR, CDR2 FQNEAQ (reference sequence). The CDR3 protein is CASSGTSGEQYF. The CDR3 nucleotides are TGTGCCAGCAGCGGAACTAGCGGCGAGCAGTACTTC.

This chain joins TRBV5-1 and TRBJ1-1; perhaps TRBD1 as D (5 bases). The CDR3 has 16 amino acids. The V gene's germline CDR1 is SGHRS and CDR2 YFSETQ. The ends were cut back, 1 base at V and 0 bases at J, with 13 bases in the middle. CDR3 region: CASSLRQKVMNTEAFF. In nucleotides, the CDR3 is TGCGCCAGCAGCTTGAGACAGAAGGTAATGAACACTGAAGCTTTCTTT.

V is TRBV4-3 and J is TRBJ2-3, with 7 bases aligning to TRBD2. The CDR3 runs 15 residues. Germline CDR1 is LGHNA and CDR2 is YSLEER. The V gene end was trimmed by 8 bases and the J gene end by 1 base; junction bases not matched to a gene: 9. The chain's CDR3 is CASASGGSRTDTQYF. The CDR3 region has the DNA TGCGCCAGCGCTAGCGGAGGGTCCCGCACAGATACGCAGTATTTT.

The chain employs TRBV5-4 and TRBJ1-5; D unclear. The CDR3 covers 15 residues. CDR1 and CDR2 from the germline V gene are SGHNT and YYREEE (reference sequence). Trimming took 3 bases from V and 6 from J, leaving 16 bases between them. The CDR3 loop reads CASSSYGVGGQPQHF. The CDR3 DNA sequence: TGTGCCAGCAGCTCGTACGGGGTAGGTGGTCAGCCCCAGCATTTT.

As for this clone: One end of the junction does not line up with germline, which may come from a read error. This chain joins TRBV29-1 and TRBJ1-4; 8 nucleotides align to TRBD1. This CDR3 spans 11 amino acids. The germline CDR1 and CDR2 sequences are SQVTM and ANQGSEA. The CDR3 DNA follows: TGCAGCGCGGGGGGCGACAGGGGCACTACTTTT. Amino acids: CSAGGDRGTTF.

The gene calls are TRBV14 and TRBJ2-7; possibly TRBD1 or TRBD2 for D (5 bases each). There are 15 residues in the CDR3. CDR1 and CDR2 from the germline V gene are SGHDN and FVKESK. Trimming removed 2 bases from V and 9 bases from J, with 20 bases in between. In DNA form, the CDR3 reads TGTGCCAGCAGCCAAAGGAGTACGGGACGGCAGGGGCAGTACTTC. Amino acids: CASSQRSTGRQGQYF.